This is a list of T cell receptor beta chains from one sample in a study of blood T cell repertoires in COVID-19. Data came from immunoSEQ multiplex PCR; TCRdb stores just in-frame clones and leaves some out. The sample holds some 290,000 clones; roughly 91% are singletons and the top ten take roughly a tenth. The sample was PBMCs or T cells enriched from blood (not recorded which). The receptors here all came from a woman in her 30s who had recovered from COVID-19. The CDR3 runs from the conserved cysteine through the conserved F or W. A D gene is named only where the DNA matches it firmly. Where a row states a size, it is once, few, many or the class of an expanded clone; other rows omit it.

d_gene	v_gene	abundance	j_gene	CDR3nt	CDR3aa
TRBD1	TRBV9	NA	TRBJ1-2	TGTGCCAGCTCCGGGACCAAAGCCACGGGACAGGGTTACTATGGCTACACCTTC	CASSGTKATGQGYYGYTF
TRBD2	TRBV11-2	NA	TRBJ2-1	TGTGCCAGCAGCTTACTGATCCACCGATCTAGCGGGAGTACCCATGAGCAGTTCTTC	CASSLLIHRSSGSTHEQFF
NA	TRBV6-6	NA	TRBJ1-5	TGTGCCAGCAGACAGTTAAGCAATCAGCCCCAGCATTTT	CASRQLSNQPQHF
TRBD1	TRBV19	NA	TRBJ1-1	TGTGCCACCGAAACCGGGACAGGGGGCTTGATTGAAGCTTTCTTT	CATETGTGGLIEAFF
NA	TRBV5-1	NA	TRBJ1-5	TGCGCCAGCAGCTTGAGGGGGTCCCCCAATCAGCCCCAGCATTTT	CASSLRGSPNQPQHF
NA	TRBV7-2	NA	TRBJ1-1	TGTGCCAGCAGCCCAATGAACACTGAAGCTTTCTTT	CASSPMNTEAFF
NA	TRBV12-3/TRBV12-4	NA	TRBJ1-5	TGTGCCAGCAGTTTGGGCAACAATCAGCCCCAGCATTTT	CASSLGNNQPQHF
NA	TRBV4-1	few	TRBJ1-2	TGCGCCAGCAGCCAAGGGACAAGGGACTTCTACTATGGCTACACCTTC	CASSQGTRDFYYGYTF
TRBD2	TRBV11-2	NA	TRBJ2-2	TGTGCCAGCAGCTTAGAGACTAGCGGGAGACGCGGGGAGCTGTTTTTT	CASSLETSGRRGELFF
TRBD2	TRBV6-4	NA	TRBJ2-1	TGTGCCAGCAGTAAGACTAGCGGGTACAATGAGCAGTTCTTC	CASSKTSGYNEQFF
NA	TRBV4-3	NA	TRBJ2-1	TGCGCCAGCAGCCCAATTATAGCGGAAAAAATGGACAATGAGCAGTTCTTC	CASSPIIAEKMDNEQFF
NA	TRBV15	NA	TRBJ1-5	TGTGCCACCAGCAGCATACAGCTCCGTGGCAATCAGCCCCAGCATTTT	CATSSIQLRGNQPQHF
TRBD1	TRBV27	NA	TRBJ2-7	TGTGCCAGCAGTTCGGCCGGGACAGGGCACTACGAGCAGTACTTC	CASSSAGTGHYEQYF
NA	TRBV6-2/TRBV6-3	NA	TRBJ1-1	TGTGCCAGCAGTTACTCGGGCTGGACTTTCTTT	CASSYSGWTFF
NA	TRBV6-5	once	TRBJ1-1	TGTGCCAGCAGATGGACAGATTTGAACACTGAAGCTTTCTTT	CASRWTDLNTEAFF
NA	TRBV4-3	NA	TRBJ1-3	TGCGCCAGCAGCCAGGGGACGGGGAGGACTGGAAACACCATATATTTT	CASSQGTGRTGNTIYF
TRBD1	TRBV6-5	NA	TRBJ1-1	TGTGCCAGCAGTTATTCGGACAGGCCGAACACTGAAGCTTTCTTT	CASSYSDRPNTEAFF
NA	TRBV13	NA	TRBJ2-7	TGTGCCAGCAGCCCAACGGCAGGGGAAGATTACGAGCAGTACTTC	CASSPTAGEDYEQYF
TRBD1	TRBV11-3	NA	TRBJ2-7	TGTGCCAGCAGCCCCGGGGACAGTCTAGGCCACGAGCAGTACTTC	CASSPGDSLGHEQYF
NA	TRBV2	NA	TRBJ1-2	TGTGCCAGCAGATCGCAGGATAACTATGGCTACACCTTC	CASRSQDNYGYTF
NA	TRBV27	few	TRBJ2-3	TGTGCCAGCAGTCCTAGCCCGGGACTCCTTCCGGCAGATACGCAGTATTTT	CASSPSPGLLPADTQYF
NA	TRBV30	NA	TRBJ2-1	TGTGCCTGGAGTGGCGCGGGACCAGAGCAGTTCTTC	CAWSGAGPEQFF
NA	TRBV28	NA	TRBJ1-1	TGTGCCAGCAGTTTAAAACAGGGAAGCACTGAAGCTTTCTTT	CASSLKQGSTEAFF
NA	TRBV10-1	NA	TRBJ2-1	TGCGCCAGCAGTGAGCTTGGTAGCGGAACCTACAATGAGCAGTTCTTC	CASSELGSGTYNEQFF
TRBD1	TRBV4-1	NA	TRBJ1-5	TGCGCCAGCAGCCAAGTACGGCTAGGACAGGGGTCAAGGTGGAGCAATCAGCCCCAGCATTTT	CASSQVRLGQGSRWSNQPQHF
NA	TRBV7-2	NA	TRBJ2-7	TGTGCCAGCAGCCCCCAGACAGGATCCTACGAGCAGTACTTC	CASSPQTGSYEQYF
TRBD1	TRBV19	NA	TRBJ1-1	TGTGCCAGTAGTGAAGGGGGCTTCGCTGAAGCTTTCTTT	CASSEGGFAEAFF
NA	TRBV5-1	NA	TRBJ2-1	TGCGCCAGCAGCCCGGGGGACAGATACAATGAGCAGTTCTTC	CASSPGDRYNEQFF
TRBD2	TRBV24-1	NA	TRBJ2-2	TGTGCCACCAGTCCCTGGGTAGCGGGAGCCCCGAACACCGGGGAGCTGTTTTTT	CATSPWVAGAPNTGELFF
TRBD2	TRBV7-2	NA	TRBJ2-1	TGTGCCAGCAGCTCACCAGGACCCCTAGTGGGAGGGTCCTACAATGAGCAGTTCTTC	CASSSPGPLVGGSYNEQFF
TRBD2	TRBV29-1	once	TRBJ2-2	TGCAGCGTTGATGAAGCGGGAGGTGGGCTGTTTTTT	CSVDEAGGGLFF
NA	TRBV28	NA	TRBJ1-6	TGTGCCAGCAGTCTGTCCGGTAATAATTCACCCCTCCACTTT	CASSLSGNNSPLHF
NA	TRBV29-1	NA	TRBJ2-7	TGCAGCGTTAGTTCGACAGGCTCCGGATCCTACGAGCAGTACTTC	CSVSSTGSGSYEQYF
TRBD1	TRBV3-1/TRBV3-2	once	TRBJ1-6	TGTGCCAGCAGCCCCTGGACAGGGGGTTCCAATTCACCCCTCCACTTT	CASSPWTGGSNSPLHF
NA	TRBV3-1/TRBV3-2	NA	TRBJ2-2	TGTGCCAGCAGCCAAGGAGGAGGGGCTAACACCGGGGAGCTGTTTTTT	CASSQGGGANTGELFF
TRBD1	TRBV2	NA	TRBJ1-2	TGTGCCAGCAGTTTACAGGGGTCTAACTATGGCTACACCTTC	CASSLQGSNYGYTF
NA	TRBV24-1	NA	TRBJ2-1	TGTGCCACCAGCATGGGGGACTTGGGGGTTGAGCAGTTCTTC	CATSMGDLGVEQFF
NA	TRBV19	NA	TRBJ2-7	TGTGCCAGTAGTAGCGGAATTTCCTACGAGCAGTACTTC	CASSSGISYEQYF
NA	TRBV10-2	NA	TRBJ2-3	TGCGCCAGCAGTGAGGGTGGGGGGGATACGCAGTATTTT	CASSEGGGDTQYF
NA	TRBV6-5	NA	TRBJ1-1	TGTGCCAGCAGTTACGAAGCGGGGACTCCGAACACTGAAGCTTTCTTT	CASSYEAGTPNTEAFF
NA	TRBV7-2	NA	TRBJ1-5	TGTGCCAGCAGCTTAGTATCCGCCGGGGGAGGTCAGCCCCAGCATTTT	CASSLVSAGGGQPQHF
TRBD2	TRBV11-2	NA	TRBJ2-7	TGTGCCAGCAGCTTAGGCCTCCTAGCGGGAGGGGGCGAGCAGTACTTC	CASSLGLLAGGGEQYF
TRBD1	TRBV7-9	NA	TRBJ2-7	TGTGCCAGCAGCCAGGGCGAGACAGGGGGCTTCTACGAGCAGTACTTC	CASSQGETGGFYEQYF
TRBD2	TRBV19	NA	TRBJ2-5	TGTGCCACTACCCATTCACGCGGGGGGGGTGAGACCCAGTACTTC	CATTHSRGGGETQYF
TRBD1	TRBV7-9	once	TRBJ2-5	TGTGCCAGCAGCTCAGGGACAGTGTCGGCCCAGTACTTC	CASSSGTVSAQYF
TRBD1	TRBV11-2	NA	TRBJ2-5	TGTGCCAGCAGCAAAGCCGGGACAGGGGGAGAGACCCAGTACTTC	CASSKAGTGGETQYF
NA	TRBV10-1	NA	TRBJ2-1	TGCGCCAGCAGTGCCTATACTAGCCGGTCCTACAATGAGCAGTTCTTC	CASSAYTSRSYNEQFF
NA	TRBV7-2	few	TRBJ1-5	TGTGCCAGCAGCCAATCTACAGGCGGGACGTATCAGCCCCAGCATTTT	CASSQSTGGTYQPQHF
NA	TRBV2	once	TRBJ2-1	TGTGCCAGCAGAGAAGGACTAAGCTCCTACAATGAGCAGTTCTTC	CASREGLSSYNEQFF
NA	TRBV10-1	NA	TRBJ2-5	TGCGCCAGCAGCGACGACAGGAAAGAGACCCAGTACTTC	CASSDDRKETQYF
NA	TRBV21-1	few	TRBJ1-3	TGTGCCAGCAGCTCCCTGGACAGTGTTCCTCCCTCTGGAAACACCATATATTTT	CASSSLDSVPPSGNTIYF
TRBD1	TRBV12-3/TRBV12-4	NA	TRBJ1-2	TGTGCCAGCAGTGTAGCCGGGACAGATGGCTACACCTTC	CASSVAGTDGYTF
TRBD1	TRBV19	NA	TRBJ1-5	TGTGCCAGCACCGGGACAGAAGCCTTCAATCAGCCCCAGCATTTT	CASTGTEAFNQPQHF
NA	TRBV24-1	NA	TRBJ2-7	TGTGCCACCAGTGACCCGGGGGACGAGCAGTACTTC	CATSDPGDEQYF
TRBD1	TRBV7-9	NA	TRBJ1-3	TGTGCCAGCAGCACAGGACAGGGGGCGCTTTCCGGAAACACCATATATTTT	CASSTGQGALSGNTIYF
TRBD1	TRBV29-1	NA	TRBJ2-7	TGCAGCGCCCATGGACAGGGCATTTGGGAGCAGTACTTC	CSAHGQGIWEQYF
NA	TRBV7-2	NA	TRBJ2-3	TGTGCCAGCAGCCCACGCCCCGGTAGAGATACGCAGTATTTT	CASSPRPGRDTQYF
NA	TRBV24-1	NA	TRBJ2-6	TGTGCCACCAGTGATTCCCTCCGCGCGGATGGGGCCAACGTCCTGACTTTC	CATSDSLRADGANVLTF
TRBD1	TRBV15	NA	TRBJ1-2	TGTGCCACCAGCAGACACCGACAGGGTGGAGGTTTTTTCTATGGCTACACCTTC	CATSRHRQGGGFFYGYTF
NA	TRBV6-5	NA	TRBJ1-2	TGTGCCAGCAGTTACTCGGGCCAGGGCGACTATGGCTACACCTTC	CASSYSGQGDYGYTF